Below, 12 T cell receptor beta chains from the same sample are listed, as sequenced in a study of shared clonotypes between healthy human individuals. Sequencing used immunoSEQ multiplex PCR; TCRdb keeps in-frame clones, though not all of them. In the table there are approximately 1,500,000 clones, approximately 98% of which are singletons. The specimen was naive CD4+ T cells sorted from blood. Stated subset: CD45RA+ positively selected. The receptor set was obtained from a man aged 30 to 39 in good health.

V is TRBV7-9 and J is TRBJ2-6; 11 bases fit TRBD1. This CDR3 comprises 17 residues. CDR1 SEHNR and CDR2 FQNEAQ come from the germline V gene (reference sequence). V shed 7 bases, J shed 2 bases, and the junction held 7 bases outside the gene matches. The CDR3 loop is CASNSGQGATGANVLTF. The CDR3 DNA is TGTGCCAGCAACTCCGGACAGGGGGCGACTGGGGCCAACGTCCTGACTTTC.

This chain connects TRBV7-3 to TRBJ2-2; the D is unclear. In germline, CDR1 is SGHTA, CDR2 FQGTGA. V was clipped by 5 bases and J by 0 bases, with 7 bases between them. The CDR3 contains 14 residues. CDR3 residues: CASSMDTNTGELFF. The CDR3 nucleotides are TGTGCCAGCAGCATGGATACGAACACCGGGGAGCTGTTTTTT.

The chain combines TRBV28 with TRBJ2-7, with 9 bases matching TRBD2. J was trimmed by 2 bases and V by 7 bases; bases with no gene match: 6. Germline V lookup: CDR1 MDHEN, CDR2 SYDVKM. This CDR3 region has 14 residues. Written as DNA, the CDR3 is TGTGCCAGCACCCCAGCGGGAGGACCCTACGAGCAGTACTTC. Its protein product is CASTPAGGPYEQYF.

CDR3 bases: TGTGCCAGCAGCTTAGAAACGGGTCCCGAGCAGTACTTC. This gives the protein CASSLETGPEQYF. V and J are TRBV11-2 and TRBJ2-7; D ambiguous. Trimming removed 0 bases from V and 6 bases from J, with 9 bases in between. The V gene's germline CDR1 is SGHAT and CDR2 FQNNGV. This CDR3 region has 13 residues. Full variable domain (outside the CDR3, taken from reference TRBV11-2 and TRBJ2-7): EAGVAQSPRYKIIEKRQSVAFWCNPISGHATLYWYQQILGQGPKLLIQFQNNGVVDDSQLPKDRFSAERLKGVDSTLKIQPAKLEDSAVYLCASSLETGPEQYFGPGTRLTVT.

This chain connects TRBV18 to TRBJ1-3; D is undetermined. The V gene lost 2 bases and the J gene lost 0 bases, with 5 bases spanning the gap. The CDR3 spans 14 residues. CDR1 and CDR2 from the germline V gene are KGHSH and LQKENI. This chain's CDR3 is CASSPNNSGNTIYF. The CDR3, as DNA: TGTGCCAGCTCACCAAACAACTCTGGAAACACCATATATTTT.

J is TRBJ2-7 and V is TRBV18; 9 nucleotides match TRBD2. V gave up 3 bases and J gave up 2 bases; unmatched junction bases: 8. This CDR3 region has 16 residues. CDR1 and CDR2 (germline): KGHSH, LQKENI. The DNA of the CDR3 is TGTGCCAGCTCACCGCTGGGTGGCGGGAGGGCCTACGAGCAGTACTTC. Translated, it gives CASSPLGGGRAYEQYF. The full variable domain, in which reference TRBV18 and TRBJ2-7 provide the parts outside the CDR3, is NAGVMQNPRHLVRRRGQEARLRCSPMKGHSHVYWYRQLPEEGLKFMVYLQKENIIDESGMPKERFSAEFPKEGPSILRIQQVVRGDSAAYFCASSPLGGGRAYEQYFGPGTRLTVT.

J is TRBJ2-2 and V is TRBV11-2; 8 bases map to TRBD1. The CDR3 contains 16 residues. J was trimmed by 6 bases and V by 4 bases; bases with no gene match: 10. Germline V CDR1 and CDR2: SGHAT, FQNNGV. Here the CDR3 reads CASSSLFRGRAGELFF. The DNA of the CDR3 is TGTGCCAGCAGCTCCCTTTTCAGGGGGCGCGCCGGGGAGCTGTTTTTT.

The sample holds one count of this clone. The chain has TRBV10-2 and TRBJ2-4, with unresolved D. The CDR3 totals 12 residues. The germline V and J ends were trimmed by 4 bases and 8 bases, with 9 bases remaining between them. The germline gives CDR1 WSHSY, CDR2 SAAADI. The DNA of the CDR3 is TGCGCCAGCAGTGTCACGTCGGACATTCAGTACTTC. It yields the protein CASSVTSDIQYF.

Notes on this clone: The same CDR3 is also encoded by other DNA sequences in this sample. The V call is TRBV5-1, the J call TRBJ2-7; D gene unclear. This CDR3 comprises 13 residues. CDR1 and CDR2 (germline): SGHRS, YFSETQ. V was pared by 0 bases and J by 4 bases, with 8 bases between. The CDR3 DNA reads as TGCGCCAGCAGCTTGGGGTCCAATTACGAGCAGTACTTC. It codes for CASSLGSNYEQYF.

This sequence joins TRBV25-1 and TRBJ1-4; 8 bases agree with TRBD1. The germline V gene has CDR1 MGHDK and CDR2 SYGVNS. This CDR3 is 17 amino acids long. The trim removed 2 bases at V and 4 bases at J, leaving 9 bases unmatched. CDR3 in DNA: TGTGCCAGCAGTGAACTAAGTGACAGGGGTAATAATGAAAAACTGTTTTTT. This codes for CASSELSDRGNNEKLFF. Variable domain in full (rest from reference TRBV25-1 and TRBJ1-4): EADIYQTPRYLVIGTGKKITLECSQTMGHDKMYWYQQDPGMELHLIHYSYGVNSTEKGDLSSESTVSRIRTEHFPLTLESARPSHTSQYLCASSELSDRGNNEKLFFGSGTQLSVL.

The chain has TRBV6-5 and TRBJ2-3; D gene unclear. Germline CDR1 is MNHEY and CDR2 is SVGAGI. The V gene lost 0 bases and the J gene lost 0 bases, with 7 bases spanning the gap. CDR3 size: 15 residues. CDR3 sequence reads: CASSYSPLSTDTQYF. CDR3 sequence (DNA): TGTGCCAGCAGTTACTCTCCCCTGAGCACAGATACGCAGTATTTT.

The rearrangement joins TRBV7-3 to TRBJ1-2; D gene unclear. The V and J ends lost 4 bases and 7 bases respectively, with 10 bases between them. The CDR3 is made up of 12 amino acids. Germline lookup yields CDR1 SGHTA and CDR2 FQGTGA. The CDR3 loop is CASSSPGSGYTF. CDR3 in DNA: TGTGCCAGCAGCTCCCCGGGCAGTGGCTACACCTTC.